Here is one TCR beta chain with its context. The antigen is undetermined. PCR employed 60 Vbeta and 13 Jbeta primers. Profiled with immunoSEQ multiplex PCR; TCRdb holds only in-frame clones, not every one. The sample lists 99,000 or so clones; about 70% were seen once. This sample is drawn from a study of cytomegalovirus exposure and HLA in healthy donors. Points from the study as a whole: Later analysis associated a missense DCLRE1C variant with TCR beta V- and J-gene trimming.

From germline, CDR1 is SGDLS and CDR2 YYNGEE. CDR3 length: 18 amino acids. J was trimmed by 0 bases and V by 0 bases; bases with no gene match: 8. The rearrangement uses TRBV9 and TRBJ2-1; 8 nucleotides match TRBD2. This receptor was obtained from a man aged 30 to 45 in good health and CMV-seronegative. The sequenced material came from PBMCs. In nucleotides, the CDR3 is TGTGCCAGCAGCGTAGAAGCGGGAGCCCCGAGCTCCTACAATGAGCAGTTCTTC. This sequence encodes CASSVEAGAPSSYNEQFF. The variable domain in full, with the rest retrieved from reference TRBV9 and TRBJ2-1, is DSGVTQTPKHLITATGQRVTLRCSPRSGDLSVYWYQQSLDQGLQFLIQYYNGEERAKGNILERFSAQQFPDLHSELNLSSLELGDSALYFCASSVEAGAPSSYNEQFFGPGTRLTVL.